A selection of T cell receptor beta chains follows, all from one sample in a study of blood T cells in healthy people across ages. TCRdb fed the 5' RACE reads into MiXCR, producing one record per CDR3 protein. The table lists around 700,000 distinct CDR3 sequences, roughly 25% of them singletons. These data also featured in a second study, about T cells of mothers and their children.

The sample consisted of blood. The receptor source for this set is a boy between 10 and 17 years old in good health. Each CDR3 is given with its conserved first and last residue. A D gene is named only where the DNA matches it firmly. Clone size, where shown, is once, few, many, or a class for clones that have expanded.

CASSARDGAYNEQFF	TGTGCCAGCAGTGCGCGGGACGGAGCCTACAATGAGCAGTTCTTC	TRBJ2-1	.	15	TRBV2	many
CASSEEWKGTYGYTF	TGTGCCAGCAGTGAAGAATGGAAGGGGACCTATGGCTACACCTTC	TRBJ1-2	.	15	TRBV6-1	.
CSTRQGMNEQFF	TGCAGCACGAGACAGGGGATGAATGAGCAGTTCTTC	TRBJ2-1	TRBD1	12	TRBV29-1	many
CASSTGQGPAGYTF	TGCGCCAGCAGCACAGGACAGGGCCCGGCTGGCTACACCTTC	TRBJ1-2	TRBD1	14	TRBV5-1	.
CASSLEIAGRNEKLFF	TGTGCCAGCAGCCTAGAAATTGCGGGGCGGAATGAAAAACTGTTTTTT	TRBJ1-4	.	16	TRBV7-9	.
CASSRGSGVPADTQYF	TGTGCCAGCAGCCGCGGGAGTGGAGTCCCGGCAGATACGCAGTATTTT	TRBJ2-3	TRBD2	16	TRBV4-2	.
CASSLWTGEETQYF	TGTGCCAGCAGCCTTTGGACAGGGGAAGAGACCCAGTACTTC	TRBJ2-5	TRBD1	14	TRBV11-1	many
CASGTTSAGAEQYF	TGTGCCAGCGGCACCACTAGCGCCGGGGCCGAGCAGTACTTC	TRBJ2-7	TRBD2	14	TRBV28	few
CSVGHPYNEQFF	TGCAGCGTTGGGCATCCCTACAATGAGCAGTTCTTC	TRBJ2-1	.	12	TRBV29-1	few
CASSQGDREGQPQHF	TGCGCCAGCAGCCAGGGGGACAGGGAGGGTCAGCCCCAGCATTTT	TRBJ1-5	TRBD1	15	TRBV4-1	.
CSASQTGRTYNEQFF	TGCAGTGCTAGCCAGACAGGAAGAACCTACAATGAGCAGTTCTTC	TRBJ2-1	.	15	TRBV20-1	few
CASSYTGIQYF	TGTGCCAGCAGTTACACGGGTATCCAGTACTTC	TRBJ2-5	.	11	TRBV6-2/TRBV6-3	.
CASSQGQGPYGYTF	TGTGCCAGCAGCCAAGGACAGGGGCCCTATGGCTACACCTTC	TRBJ1-2	TRBD1	14	TRBV14	few
CASSLLIGGVTEAFF	TGTGCCAGTAGTCTCCTCATTGGCGGCGTAACTGAAGCTTTCTTT	TRBJ1-1	.	15	TRBV19	once
CASSLLVTSGYNEQFF	TGTGCCAGCAGCTTACTGGTCACTAGCGGCTACAATGAGCAGTTCTTC	TRBJ2-1	TRBD2	16	TRBV7-2	.
CASSVLYTDTQYF	TGTGCCAGCAGTGTCCTTTACACAGATACGCAGTATTTT	TRBJ2-3	.	13	TRBV2	.
CASSSSSLPQETQYF	TGTGCCAGCAGCTCATCTAGCCTGCCCCAAGAGACCCAGTACTTC	TRBJ2-5	.	15	TRBV7-2	.
CASSDGRLDSPLHF	TGCGCCAGCAGCGATGGTCGGTTGGATTCACCCCTCCACTTT	TRBJ1-6	.	14	TRBV5-1	few
CSVGSASSAGNEQFF	TGCAGCGTTGGTTCAGCTTCTAGCGCAGGGAATGAGCAGTTCTTC	TRBJ2-1	.	15	TRBV29-1	.
CASSPGTRSPETQYF	TGTGCCAGCAGCCCAGGAACTAGATCCCCAGAGACCCAGTACTTC	TRBJ2-5	.	15	TRBV3-1	.
CACSLGSSYEQCF	TGTGCCTGCAGTTTGGGGAGTTCCTACGAGCAGTGCTTC	TRBJ2-7	.	13	TRBV28	.
CATSLGFQETQYF	TGTGCCACCAGCCTGGGGTTTCAAGAGACCCAGTACTTC	TRBJ2-5	.	13	TRBV15	.
CSVEVRGETQYF	TGCAGCGTTGAAGTGAGGGGAGAGACCCAGTACTTC	TRBJ2-5	.	12	TRBV29-1	.
CASIPDRAGANVLTF	TGTGCCAGCATCCCCGACAGGGCTGGGGCCAACGTCCTGACTTTC	TRBJ2-6	TRBD1	15	TRBV6-2/TRBV6-3	.
CASSFGAGGGNEQFF	TGTGCCAGCAGTTTTGGAGCGGGGGGAGGGAATGAGCAGTTCTTC	TRBJ2-1	TRBD2	15	TRBV12-3/TRBV12-4	.
CASSGGGNEQYF	TGTGCCAGCAGCGGCGGGGGTAACGAGCAGTACTTC	TRBJ2-7	TRBD2	12	TRBV12-3/TRBV12-4	.
CASSQGVGGGETQYF	TGCGCCAGCAGCCAAGGGGTGGGAGGAGGTGAGACCCAGTACTTC	TRBJ2-5	.	15	TRBV4-1	.
CASSPSAANYGYTF	TGTGCCAGCAGCCCTAGTGCAGCTAACTATGGCTACACCTTC	TRBJ1-2	.	14	TRBV7-2	.
CSARDLGQGDETQYF	TGCAGTGCTAGAGATCTCGGACAGGGGGACGAGACCCAGTACTTC	TRBJ2-5	TRBD1	15	TRBV20-1	few
CASSLGQSNTGELFF	TGTGCCAGCAGCCTGGGACAGTCGAACACCGGGGAGCTGTTTTTT	TRBJ2-2	TRBD1	15	TRBV6-1	.
CSATGTSGRAKNIQYF	TGCAGTGCTACCGGGACTAGCGGTAGAGCCAAAAACATTCAGTACTTC	TRBJ2-4	TRBD2	16	TRBV20-1	few
CASSQTTLTRVGYTF	TGCGCCAGCAGCCAAACGACCCTGACTCGGGTTGGCTACACCTTC	TRBJ1-2	.	15	TRBV4-3	.
CASTRGLSPIVQFF	TGTGCCAGCACCCGGGGGCTGTCTCCTATTGTGCAGTTCTTC	TRBJ2-1	.	14	TRBV13	few
CASSIRLALLYEQYF	TGTGCCAGCAGTATACGACTAGCTCTACTCTACGAGCAGTACTTC	TRBJ2-7	TRBD2	15	TRBV28	.
CSVLKSGGAHTQYF	TGCAGCGTCTTGAAAAGCGGGGGGGCACATACGCAGTATTTT	TRBJ2-3	TRBD2	14	TRBV29-1	.
CASSSDLLSYEQYF	TGTGCCAGCAGCTCGGACCTGCTCTCCTACGAGCAGTACTTC	TRBJ2-7	.	14	TRBV13	.
CASSLLGKGEEQYF	TGCGCCAGCAGCTTGTTGGGAAAGGGGGAAGAGCAGTACTTC	TRBJ2-7	.	14	TRBV5-1	.
CSASLQHYEQYF	TGCAGTGCTAGTCTCCAGCACTACGAGCAGTACTTC	TRBJ2-7	.	12	TRBV20-1	.
CASSLARGRDLSYEQYF	TGTGCCAGCAGTTTAGCCCGGGGCAGGGATCTATCCTACGAGCAGTACTTC	TRBJ2-7	.	17	TRBV28	few
CASSFEAYNERFF	TGCGCCAGCAGCTTCGAGGCTTACAATGAGCGGTTCTTC	TRBJ2-1	.	13	TRBV5-1	few
CASLSYGAVDTDTQYF	TGTGCCAGCCTGAGCTACGGAGCAGTCGACACAGATACGCAGTATTTT	TRBJ2-3	.	16	TRBV7-8	.
CASSSGWYTEAFF	TGTGCCAGCAGCTCCGGGTGGTATACTGAAGCTTTCTTT	TRBJ1-1	.	13	TRBV7-3	.
CASSLSTVKTQYF	TGTGCCAGCAGCTTATCGACTGTGAAGACCCAGTACTTC	TRBJ2-5	.	13	TRBV7-9	.
CASSLGGTGGIRETQYF	TGTGCCAGCAGCCTTGGGGGGACAGGGGGCATCAGGGAGACCCAGTACTTC	TRBJ2-5	TRBD1	17	TRBV7-2	many
CSVFRDRNKWSYNEQFF	TGCAGCGTTTTCCGGGACAGGAACAAATGGTCCTACAATGAGCAGTTCTTC	TRBJ2-1	TRBD1	17	TRBV29-1	.
CASSQFSGEAEQYF	TGTGCCAGCAGCCAGTTTTCCGGGGAAGCCGAGCAGTACTTC	TRBJ2-7	.	14	TRBV3-1	few
CASSLGLLGRQGQEKLFF	TGTGCCAGCAGCTTGGGGCTGTTGGGGAGACAGGGCCAAGAAAAACTGTTTTTT	TRBJ1-4	TRBD1	18	TRBV7-2	.
CANSEAQRGEQYF	TGCGCCAACAGTGAAGCCCAACGTGGCGAGCAGTACTTC	TRBJ2-7	.	13	TRBV10-1	once
CASSLAAGGFEQFF	TGTGCCAGCAGCTTAGCAGCCGGGGGCTTCGAGCAGTTCTTC	TRBJ2-1	.	14	TRBV7-9	.
CASSLGRGGHNEQFF	TGTGCCAGCAGCTTAGGGCGGGGGGGCCACAATGAGCAGTTCTTC	TRBJ2-1	TRBD2	15	TRBV7-2	.
CASSQDKGWEETQYF	TGCGCCAGCAGCCAAGATAAGGGTTGGGAAGAGACCCAGTACTTC	TRBJ2-5	.	15	TRBV4-3	few